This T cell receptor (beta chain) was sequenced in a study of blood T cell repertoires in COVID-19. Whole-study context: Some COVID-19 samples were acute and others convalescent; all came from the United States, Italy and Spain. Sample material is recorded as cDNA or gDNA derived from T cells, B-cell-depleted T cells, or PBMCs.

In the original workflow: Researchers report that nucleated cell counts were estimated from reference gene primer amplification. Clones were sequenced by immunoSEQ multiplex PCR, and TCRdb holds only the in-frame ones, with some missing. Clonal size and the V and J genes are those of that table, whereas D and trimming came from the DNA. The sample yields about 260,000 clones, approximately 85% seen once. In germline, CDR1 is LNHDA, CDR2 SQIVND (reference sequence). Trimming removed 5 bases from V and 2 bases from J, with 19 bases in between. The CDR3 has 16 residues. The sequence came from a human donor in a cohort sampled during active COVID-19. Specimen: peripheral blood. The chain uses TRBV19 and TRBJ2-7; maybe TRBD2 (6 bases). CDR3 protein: CASSPAGPGVAYEQYF. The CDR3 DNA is TGTGCCAGTAGTCCCGCGGGACCGGGGGTGGCCTACGAGCAGTACTTC. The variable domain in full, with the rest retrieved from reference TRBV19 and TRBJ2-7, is DGGITQSPKYLFRKEGQNVTLSCEQNLNHDAMYWYRQDPGQGLRLIYYSQIVNDFQKGDIAEGYSVSREKKESFPLTVTSAQKNPTAFYLCASSPAGPGVAYEQYFGPGTRLTVT.